The TCR beta chain under discussion was sequenced for a study of shared clonotypes between healthy human individuals. General study points: Rarefaction analysis demonstrated incomplete sorted-subset sequencing notwithstanding large depth.

As for this clone: Its antigen is not known.

The protocol was immunoSEQ multiplex PCR, while the TCRdb copy is restricted to in-frame clones and leaves out a portion. Among around 2.5 million clones listed, more than 85% were seen once. This TCR was recovered from a man between 18 and 29 years old in good health. Some clones in this sample may be carry-over from other donors' samples. Sequenced sample: naive CD4+ T cells from PBMCs. Subset defined: CD45RA+ positively selected.

CDR3 nucleotide sequence: TGTGCCAGCGCAGAGGGGCTTGCATTTGATGAAAAACTGTTTTTT. Translated: CASAEGLAFDEKLFF. This chain connects TRBV5-5 to TRBJ1-4; D is perhaps TRBD1 (5 bases). Deletions cut 7 bases from V and 6 bases from J, with 19 bases between. CDR3 size: 15 residues. Germline-derived CDR1 and CDR2 are SGHKS and YYEKEE (reference sequence).